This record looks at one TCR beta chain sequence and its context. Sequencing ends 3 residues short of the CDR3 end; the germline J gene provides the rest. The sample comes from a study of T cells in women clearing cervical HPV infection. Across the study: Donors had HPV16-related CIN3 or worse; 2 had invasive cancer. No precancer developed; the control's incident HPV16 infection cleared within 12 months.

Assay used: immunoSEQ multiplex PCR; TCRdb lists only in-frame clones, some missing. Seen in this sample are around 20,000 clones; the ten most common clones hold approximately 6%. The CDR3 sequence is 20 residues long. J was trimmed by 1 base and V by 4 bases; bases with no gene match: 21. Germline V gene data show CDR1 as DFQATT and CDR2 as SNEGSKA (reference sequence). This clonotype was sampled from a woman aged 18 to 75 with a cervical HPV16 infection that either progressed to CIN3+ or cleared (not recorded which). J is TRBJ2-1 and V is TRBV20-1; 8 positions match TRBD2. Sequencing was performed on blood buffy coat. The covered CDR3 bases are TGCAGTGCTATAAATGGACCGTCTGGGCTAGCGGGTATTTCCTACAATGAG. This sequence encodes CSAINGPSGLAGISYNE. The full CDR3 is CSAINGPSGLAGISYNEQFF.